This TCR beta chain was identified during a study of T cell repertoires in cytomegalovirus infection. This clonotype was observed a single time. Its target is unknown. TCRdb ran MiXCR on the reads and lists one entry per CDR3 protein. The sample has 250,000 to 400,000 distinct CDR3 sequences; just under 25% are singletons. V shed 3 bases, J shed 8 bases, and the junction held 4 bases outside the gene matches. CDR1 GTSNPN and CDR2 SVGIG come from the germline V gene (reference sequence). The CDR3 has 13 amino acids. The clonotype was recovered from a human donor in good health (CMV status not recorded). Some clones in this sample may be carry-over from other donors' samples. The sequencing here drew on cultured PBMCs, taken from culture after CMV antigen stimulation. This chain links TRBV30 with TRBJ2-1; 10 bases are a match to TRBD2. CDR3 coding DNA: TGTGCCTGGAGCCTAGCGGGAGTTTATGAGCAGTTCTTC. It specifies CAWSLAGVYEQFF. Looking up the rest from reference TRBV30 and TRBJ2-1 gives the full variable domain: SQTIHQWPATLVQPVGSPLSLECTVEGTSNPNLYWYRQAAGRGLQLLFYSVGIGQISSEVPQNLSASRPQDRQFILSSKKLLLSDSGFYLCAWSLAGVYEQFFGPGTRLTVL.